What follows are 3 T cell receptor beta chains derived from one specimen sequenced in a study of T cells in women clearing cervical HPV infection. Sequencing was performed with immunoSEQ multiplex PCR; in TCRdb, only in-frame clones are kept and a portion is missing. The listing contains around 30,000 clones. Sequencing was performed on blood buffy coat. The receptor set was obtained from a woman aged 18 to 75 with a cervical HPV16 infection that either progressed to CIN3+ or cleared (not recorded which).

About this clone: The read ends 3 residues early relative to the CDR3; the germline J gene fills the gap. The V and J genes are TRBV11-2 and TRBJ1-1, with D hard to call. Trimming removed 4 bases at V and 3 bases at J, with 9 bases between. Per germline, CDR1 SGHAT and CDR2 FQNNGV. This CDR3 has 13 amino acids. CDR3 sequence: CASSSQRDTEAFF. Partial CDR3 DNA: TGTGCCAGCAGCTCCCAGCGGGACACTGAA.

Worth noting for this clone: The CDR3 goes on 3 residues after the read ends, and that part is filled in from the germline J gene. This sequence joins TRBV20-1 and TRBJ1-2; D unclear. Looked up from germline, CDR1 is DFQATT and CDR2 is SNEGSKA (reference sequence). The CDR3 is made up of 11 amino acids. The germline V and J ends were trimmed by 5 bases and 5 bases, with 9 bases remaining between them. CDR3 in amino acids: CSAQSGYGYTF. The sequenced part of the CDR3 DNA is TGCAGTGCTCAATCGGGGTATGGC.

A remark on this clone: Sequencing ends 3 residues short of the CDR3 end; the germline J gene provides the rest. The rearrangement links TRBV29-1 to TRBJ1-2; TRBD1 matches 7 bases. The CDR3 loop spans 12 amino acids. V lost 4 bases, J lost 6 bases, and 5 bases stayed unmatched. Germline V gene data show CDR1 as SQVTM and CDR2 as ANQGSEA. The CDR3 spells CSVGQGGHGYTF. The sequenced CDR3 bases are TGCAGCGTTGGACAGGGCGGCCATGGC.